The 11 T cell receptor beta chains listed next were all sequenced from one sample in a study of T cell repertoires in cytomegalovirus infection. A single record per CDR3 protein comes from TCRdb applying MiXCR to the reads. This sample has fewer than 250,000 distinct CDR3 sequences, with approximately 13% found just once. Sequencing was done on a sample of PBMCs. All receptors derive from a human donor in good health (CMV status not recorded). Some clones in this sample may be carry-over from other donors' samples.

The chain links TRBV19 to TRBJ1-2; D not resolved. The CDR3 totals 16 residues. The ends were cut back, 7 bases at V and 0 bases at J, with 18 bases in the middle. CDR1 is LNHDA and CDR2 is SQIVND in the germline V gene (reference sequence). CDR3 bases: TGTGCCAGTACCTCCAGGTGGGGAATGACTAACTATGGCTACACCTTC. Amino acids: CASTSRWGMTNYGYTF.

In its sample, this clonotype was seen many times. The chain is built from TRBV2 and TRBJ2-2; D perhaps matches TRBD1 (6 bases). Trimming took 5 bases from V and 1 from J, leaving 11 bases between them. The CDR3 contains 15 residues. The V gene's germline CDR1 is SNHLY and CDR2 FYNNEI. The CDR3 DNA is TGTGCCAGCAGTTCTGTACAGGGGAACACCGGGGAGCTGTTTTTT. Amino acids: CASSSVQGNTGELFF.

This clonotype showed up just a few times. J is TRBJ1-2 and V is TRBV20-1, with a weak D call TRBD1 (5 bases). The CDR3 extends over 14 amino acids. Germline V gene data show CDR1 as DFQATT and CDR2 as SNEGSKA (reference sequence). V lost 5 bases and J 2 bases, leaving 15 bases between the germline ends. The CDR3 sequence: CSAFDPRVNYGYTF. CDR3 DNA sequence: TGCAGTGCTTTCGACCCCAGGGTGAACTATGGCTACACCTTC.

This clonotype was seen ten or more times. The V gene is TRBV7-2, the J gene TRBJ2-7; D possibly corresponds to TRBD2 (6 bases). Germline assignment: CDR1 SGHTA and CDR2 FQGNSA. CDR3 length equals 14 residues. Trimming took 5 bases from V and 2 from J, leaving 13 bases between them. CDR3 nucleotides: TGTGCCAGCAGCCAGGGACTCCAGACCTACGAGCAGTACTTC. Translating gives CASSQGLQTYEQYF. The full variable domain, its missing parts supplied by reference TRBV7-2 and TRBJ2-7, is GAGVSQSPSNKVTEKGKDVELRCDPISGHTALYWYRQSLGQGLEFLIYFQGNSAPDKSGLPSDRFSAERTGGSVSTLTIQRTQQEDSAVYLCASSQGLQTYEQYFGPGTRLTVT.

This clonotype was seen repeatedly, ten times or more. V is TRBV5-1 and J is TRBJ2-1; 11 bases fit TRBD2. The J segment lost 7 bases and the V segment lost 7 bases, leaving 13 bases of the junction unmatched. The CDR3 length is 16 residues. Germline V gives CDR1 SGHRS, CDR2 YFSETQ. CDR3 amino acids: CASSVSGRAGRNEQFF. DNA of the CDR3: TGCGCCAGCTCCGTTAGCGGGAGGGCTGGTCGGAATGAGCAGTTCTTC.

This clonotype was recorded at least ten times. This sequence joins TRBV28 and TRBJ1-1, with 10 bases that match TRBD1. CDR3 length equals 16 residues. In germline, CDR1 is MDHEN, CDR2 SYDVKM. Trimming removed 6 bases from V and 11 bases from J; junction bases left unmatched: 18. CDR3 sequence: CASSPPLGTGVRNAFF. CDR3 DNA sequence: TGTGCCAGCAGCCCTCCTCTCGGGACAGGGGTACGTAATGCTTTCTTT.

A few counts support this clonotype. This rearrangement joins TRBV7-9 to TRBJ2-5; D is ambiguous. Germline lookup yields CDR1 SEHNR and CDR2 FQNEAQ (reference sequence). Trimming stripped 6 bases from V and 4 bases from J, with 3 bases between. The CDR3 consists of 10 residues. The DNA of the CDR3 is TGTGCCAGCAGGGTAGAGACCCAGTACTTC. Translating it yields CASRVETQYF.

To note about this clonotype: This may stem from a read error, because a much larger clone lies one nucleotide away. The chain is built from TRBV28 and TRBJ2-7; D gene unclear. V was shortened by 5 bases and J by 7 bases, with 18 bases between the two germline ends. This CDR3 spans 14 amino acids. Germline assignment: CDR1 MDHEN and CDR2 SYDVKM. The chain's CDR3 is CASSVYIATREQYF. The CDR3 DNA sequence: TGTGCCAGCAGTGTCTATATCGCCACCCGGGAGCAGTACTTC. The entire variable domain, with the rest obtained from reference TRBV28 and TRBJ2-7, is as follows: DVKVTQSSRYLVKRTGEKVFLECVQDMDHENMFWYRQDPGLGLRLIYFSYDVKMKEKGDIPEGYSVSREKKERFSLILESASTNQTSMYLCASSVYIATREQYFGPGTRLTVT.

The chain uses TRBV18 and TRBJ1-5, with a weak D call TRBD1 (6 bases). Germline CDR1 and CDR2: KGHSH and LQKENI. Trimming removed 5 bases from V and 2 bases from J, with 19 bases in between. This CDR3 has 17 amino acids. CDR3 region: CASSSGTPNSGNQPQHF. The CDR3 DNA reads as TGTGCCAGCTCATCCGGGACACCGAATAGCGGCAATCAGCCCCAGCATTTT.

V gene TRBV27 combines with J gene TRBJ2-5, with 11 bases lining up with TRBD2. The junction had 1 base not matched to a gene; V was cut back by 3 bases and J by 4 bases. CDR1 and CDR2 (germline): MNHEY, SMNVEV (reference sequence). The CDR3 is 14 amino acids. The DNA of the CDR3 is TGTGCCAGCAGTTTCCTAGCGGGGGGAGAGACCCAGTACTTC. Translated: CASSFLAGGETQYF.

This chain joins TRBV29-1 and TRBJ2-2; no clear D. Germline-derived CDR1 and CDR2 are SQVTM and ANQGSEA. V was clipped by 3 bases and J by 1 base, with 6 bases between them. The CDR3 has 13 residues. CDR3 sequence: CSVEAQNTGELFF. In nucleotides, the CDR3 is TGCAGCGTTGAGGCTCAGAACACCGGGGAGCTGTTTTTT.